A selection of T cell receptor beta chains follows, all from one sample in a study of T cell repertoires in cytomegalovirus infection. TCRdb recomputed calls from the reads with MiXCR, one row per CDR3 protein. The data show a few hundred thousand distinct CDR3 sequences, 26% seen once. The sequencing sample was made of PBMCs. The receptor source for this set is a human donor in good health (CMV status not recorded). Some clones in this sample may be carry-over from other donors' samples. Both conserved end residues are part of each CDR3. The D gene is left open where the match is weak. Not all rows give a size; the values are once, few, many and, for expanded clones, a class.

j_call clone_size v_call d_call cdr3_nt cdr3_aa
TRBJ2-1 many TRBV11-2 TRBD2 TGTGCCAGCAGCAGAAGACTAGCGGGAGGGACTTACAATGAGCAGTTCTTC CASSRRLAGGTYNEQFF
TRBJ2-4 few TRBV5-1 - TGCGCCAGCAGCCCGGTAGCGGAGAGAATTCAGTACTTC CASSPVAERIQYF
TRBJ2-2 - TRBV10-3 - TGTGCCATCAGCAGCGCGGGGCCGAACACCGGGGAGCTGTTTTTT CAISSAGPNTGELFF
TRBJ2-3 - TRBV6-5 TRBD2 TGTGCCAGCAGGGCTAGCGGGAAAGGAGATACGCAGTATTTT CASRASGKGDTQYF
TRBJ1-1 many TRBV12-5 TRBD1 TGTGCTAGTGCCATTACAGGGGGCACTGAAGCTTTCTTT CASAITGGTEAFF
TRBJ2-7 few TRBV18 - TGTGCCAGCTCACAGGGAGAACTAGGTCGAGAGCAGTACTTC CASSQGELGREQYF
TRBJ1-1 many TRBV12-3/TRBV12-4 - TGTGCCAGCACCCTACAGGGTGCCACTGAAGCTTTCTTT CASTLQGATEAFF
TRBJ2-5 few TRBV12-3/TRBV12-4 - TGTGCCAGCAGTTTAGCCGGGAGAGGAGAGACCCAGTACTTC CASSLAGRGETQYF
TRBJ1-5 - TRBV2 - TGTGCCAGCAGTCGGGGGTTACGGCAGCCCCAGCATTTT CASSRGLRQPQHF
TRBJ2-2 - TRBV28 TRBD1 TGTGCCAGCACCCGCAGGGGGCTAGAAAACACCGGGGAGCTGTTTTTT CASTRRGLENTGELFF
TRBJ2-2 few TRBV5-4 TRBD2 TGTGCCAGCAGCCAGGGACTAGCGGGACTCACCGGGGAGCTGTTTTTT CASSQGLAGLTGELFF
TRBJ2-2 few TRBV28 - TGTGCCAGCAGTTGGATAGTGGGGGGCACCGGGGAGCTGTTTTTT CASSWIVGGTGELFF
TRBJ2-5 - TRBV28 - TGTGCCAGCAGTTTATCTAAACCGCCTGGGACCCAGTACTTC CASSLSKPPGTQYF
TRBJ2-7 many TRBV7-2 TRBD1 TGTGCCAGCAGCTTACAGTCTTCAGGGGGCCAGTACTTC CASSLQSSGGQYF
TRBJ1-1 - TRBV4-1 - TGCGCCAGCAGCCAAAGTGAAGTAGGGTCCTCCACTGAAGCTTTCTTT CASSQSEVGSSTEAFF
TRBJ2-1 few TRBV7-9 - TGTGCCAGCAGCTCTCCCGGTCCCGCCGGTGAGCAGTTCTTC CASSSPGPAGEQFF
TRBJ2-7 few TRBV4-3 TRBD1 TGCGCCAGCAGCCAATCAGGACAGGGGGATCCCTACGAGCAGTACTTC CASSQSGQGDPYEQYF
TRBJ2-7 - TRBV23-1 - TGCGCCAGCAGTCAATCCACCCGCCTTTGGTGCAGGGACTACGAGCAGTACTTC CASSQSTRLWCRDYEQYF
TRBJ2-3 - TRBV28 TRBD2 TGTGCCAGCAGTTTTACTAGCGGTAGCACAGATACGCAGTATTTT CASSFTSGSTDTQYF
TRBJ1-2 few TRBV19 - TGTGCCAGTATGCCTAACTATGGCTACACCTTC CASMPNYGYTF
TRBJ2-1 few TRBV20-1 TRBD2 TGCAGTGCTCCCTGGGTGGGCGGGAGTGGGGGGTACAATGAGCAGTTCTTC CSAPWVGGSGGYNEQFF
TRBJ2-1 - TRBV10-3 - TGTGCCACTCTCTCGGCGCGGGTAGACAATGAGCAGTTCTTC CATLSARVDNEQFF
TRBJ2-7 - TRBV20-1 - TGCAGTGCTAGGGGACGGCAGGGGACCTACGAGCAGTACTTC CSARGRQGTYEQYF
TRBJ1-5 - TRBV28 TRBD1 TGTGCCAGCAGTCCTCACAGGGGTGATGGCAATCAGCCCCAGCATTTT CASSPHRGDGNQPQHF
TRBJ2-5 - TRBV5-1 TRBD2 TGCGCCAGCAGCAATGGACTAGCGGGGGGAGAGACCCAGTACTTC CASSNGLAGGETQYF
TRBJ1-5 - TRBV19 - TGTGCCAGTAGTCCCCCTTGGAGGGGCGATAGCAATCAGCCCCAGCATTTT CASSPPWRGDSNQPQHF
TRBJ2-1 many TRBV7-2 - TGTGCCAGCAGCCCCACCCCGGGCACCCATGAGCAGTTCTTC CASSPTPGTHEQFF
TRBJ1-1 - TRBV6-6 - TGTGCCAGCAGTTACGGACAGCCTACTGAAGCTTTCTTT CASSYGQPTEAFF
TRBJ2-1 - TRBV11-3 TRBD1 TGTGCCAGCAGCCCAACCCTACGACAGGGCAGCTCCTACAATGAGCAGTTCTTC CASSPTLRQGSSYNEQFF
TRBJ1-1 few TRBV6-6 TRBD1 TGTGCCAGCAGTCTACAGGGGGAGAAGGCTTTCTTT CASSLQGEKAFF
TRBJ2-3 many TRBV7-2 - TGTGCCAGCAGCCCGAACCCCACAGGGAGAGATACGCAGTATTTT CASSPNPTGRDTQYF